This T cell receptor (beta chain) was recovered during a study of radiation and T cells in renal cell carcinoma. Study findings and constraints: In blood, top tumor clones expanded by 2 weeks, shrinking by 4. Baseline intratumoral clonotype presence is unknown without pretreatment biopsies.

This CDR3 spans 14 amino acids. J was trimmed by 7 bases and V by 3 bases; bases with no gene match: 4. Germline V gives CDR1 MDHEN, CDR2 SYDVKM. As to time point: blood 4 weeks post-SBRT, at nephrectomy. Treatment described: 15 Gy SBRT to primary tumor, nephrectomy 4 weeks later. After SBRT, blood was collected at 2 and 4 weeks, plus baseline. About this clone: Its antigen is as yet unknown.

Profiling relied on immunoSEQ multiplex PCR, and the TCRdb table lists in-frame clones only, not all of them. Among approximately 150,000 clones listed, 70% to 90% were seen once. The chain has TRBV28 and TRBJ1-4; TRBD1 matches at 8 bases. The sequence was collected from a woman aged 45-65 years with renal cell carcinoma. The sequences come from blood, collected from a patient whose treatment included radiotherapy and nephrectomy. The CDR3 region is CASSLTGEGEKLFF. CDR3 DNA sequence: TGTGCCAGCAGTTTGACAGGGGAGGGTGAAAAACTGTTTTTT.